The T cell receptor beta chain described here comes from a study of T-cell reconstitution after alpha-beta-depleted transplantation in children (dated by TCRdb to about 2016). Regarding the research as a whole: The study quantitatively tracked T-cell immune reconstitution after TCRalphabeta/CD19-depleted allogeneic hematopoietic cell transplantation in children using TCR repertoire profiling.

This clonotype turned up a few times. The antigen this receptor binds is unknown. Base qualities were left out, and no much larger clone turns up one base away. The germline V gene gives CDR1 as SGHVS and CDR2 as FQNEAQ. V drops 2 bases and J drops 9 bases, leaving 11 bases in between. The CDR3 runs 13 amino acids, cysteine and phenylalanine included. Just CDR3 DNA is preserved here, 39 bases in frame from base 1. Library creation used PCR. Reads for this sample came from an Illumina HiSeq 2500. TCR library preparation used molecular barcoding, with unique molecular identifiers applied to normalize quantification of the TCRbeta repertoire. In TCRdb, the public reads were trimmed at Q25 with fastp and aligned with MiXCR, with productive beta chains retained. Every distinct CDR3 protein forms one entry, paired with its most common genes and DNA. For this sample the table gives 230,000 or so distinct CDR3 sequences, of which around 12% were detected only once. 2.6% of the sample is held by the ten biggest clonotypes.

In this chain, TRBV7-8 is recombined with TRBJ2-1, and perhaps TRBD1 as D gene, on 7 matching bases. The TCR originated in a human donor who donated a stem cell graft to a child with acute lymphoblastic leukemia. Sequenced material: PBMCs from the stem cell graft donor, taken from the stem cell graft. In nucleotide form, the sequence is TGTGCCAGCAGCTTAAGTCAGGGGGGTGAGCAGTTCTTC. Its protein product is CASSLSQGGEQFF.